This T cell receptor beta chain was recovered during a study of T cells in Graves' hyperthyroidism and ophthalmopathy. General study findings and limits: Ophthalmopathy was separated from stable hyperthyroidism by a 13 V-J model.

This clonotype was detected many times. Its specificity is unknown. It was RNA transcripts that yielded the amplified TCR beta CDR3 regions. Using the HTBI primer set, a first-round RT-PCR was run on the TCR CDR3. TCRdb ran MiXCR on the multiplex PCR reads and lists one entry per CDR3 protein. This sample has about 530,000 distinct CDR3 sequences; roughly 17% occur once, and the top ten carry approximately 15%. Diagnoses rested on clinical symptoms, serum thyroxine and TRAb, thyroid ultrasound and orbital computed tomography. This clonotype was sampled from a woman aged 18 to 35 with Graves' ophthalmopathy. Sequencing input: blood.

The DNA of the CDR3 is TGTGCCAGCAGTTTAAACAGGGGAAGCGGTCAGCCCCAGCATTTT. Protein product: CASSLNRGSGQPQHF. V usage is TRBV28 and J usage is TRBJ1-5, with 7 bases aligning to TRBD1. Germline-derived CDR1 and CDR2 are MDHEN and SYDVKM. The CDR3 sequence is 15 residues long. Unmatched junction bases numbered 7, after V lost 2 bases and J lost 6 bases.